The T cell receptor beta chain under discussion was sequenced for a study of blood T cells in healthy people across ages. Regarding the study as a whole: When set beside aged donors, long-lived donors presented more naive CD4+ cells and higher diversity. Across the age range, TCR beta diversity per million T cells fell in a roughly linear way.

Combining a sample-barcoded 5' primer with a J-beta primer mix, a second PCR ran for about 7 to 12 cycles. Every individual sample yielded 3 million or more paired-end reads (each containing CDR3). TCRdb ran MiXCR on the 5' RACE reads and lists one entry per CDR3 protein. The table records under 1,000,000 distinct CDR3 sequences, roughly 46% of them present only once. Of note for this clonotype: Its antigen is unidentified.

V lost 5 bases, J lost 0 bases, and 14 bases lay in between. The germline CDR1 and CDR2 sequences are SQVTM and ANQGSEA. CDR3 length: 15 residues. The material sequenced was blood. This sequence joins TRBV29-1 and TRBJ2-1; D gene unclear. The TCR originated in a man older than 75 in good health. CDR3 nucleotide sequence: TGCAGCGTTTACCGACCAGCGAGCTCCTACAATGAGCAGTTCTTC. Encoded protein: CSVYRPASSYNEQFF.